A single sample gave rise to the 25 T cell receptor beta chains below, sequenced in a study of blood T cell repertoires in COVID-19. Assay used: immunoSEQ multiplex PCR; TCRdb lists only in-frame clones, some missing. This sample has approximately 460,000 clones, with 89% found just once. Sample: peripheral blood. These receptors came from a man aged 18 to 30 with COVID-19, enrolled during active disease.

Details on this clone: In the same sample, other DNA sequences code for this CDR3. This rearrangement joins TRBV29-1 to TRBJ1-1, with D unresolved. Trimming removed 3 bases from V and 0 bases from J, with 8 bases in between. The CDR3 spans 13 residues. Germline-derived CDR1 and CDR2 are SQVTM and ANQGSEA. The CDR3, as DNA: TGCAGCGTTGAGGGCAGACTGAACACTGAAGCTTTCTTT. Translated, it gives CSVEGRLNTEAFF.

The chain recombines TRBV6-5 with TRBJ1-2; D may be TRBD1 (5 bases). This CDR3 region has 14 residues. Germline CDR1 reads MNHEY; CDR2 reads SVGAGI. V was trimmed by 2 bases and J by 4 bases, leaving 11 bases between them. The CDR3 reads CASSYLSGGYGYTF. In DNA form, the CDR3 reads TGTGCCAGCAGTTACCTATCCGGGGGCTATGGCTACACCTTC.

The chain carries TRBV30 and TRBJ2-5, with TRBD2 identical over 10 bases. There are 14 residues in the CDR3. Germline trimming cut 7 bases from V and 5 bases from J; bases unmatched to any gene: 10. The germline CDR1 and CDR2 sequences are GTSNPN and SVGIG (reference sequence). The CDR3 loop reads CASAASGRLETQYF. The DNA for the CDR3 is TGTGCCTCAGCGGCTAGCGGGAGATTGGAGACCCAGTACTTC.

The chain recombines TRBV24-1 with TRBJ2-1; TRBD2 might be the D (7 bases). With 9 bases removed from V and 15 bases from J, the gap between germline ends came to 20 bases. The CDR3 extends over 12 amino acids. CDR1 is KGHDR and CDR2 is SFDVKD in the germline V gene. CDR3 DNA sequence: TGTGCCACCGGGAGGGGGGGGCCAGGAGGGTTCTTC. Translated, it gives CATGRGGPGGFF.

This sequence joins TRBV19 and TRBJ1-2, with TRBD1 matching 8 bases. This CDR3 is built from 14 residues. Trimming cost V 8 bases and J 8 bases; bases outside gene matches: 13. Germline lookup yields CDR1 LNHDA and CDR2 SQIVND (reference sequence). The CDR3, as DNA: TGTGCCAGTCTAGGGGGACAGGCTCTGCGGGGCTACACCTTC. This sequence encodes CASLGGQALRGYTF.

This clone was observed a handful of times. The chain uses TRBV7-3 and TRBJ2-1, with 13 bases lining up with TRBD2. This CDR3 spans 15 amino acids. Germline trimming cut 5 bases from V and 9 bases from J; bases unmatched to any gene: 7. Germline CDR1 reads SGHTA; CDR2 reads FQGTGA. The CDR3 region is CASSPGLAGVAEQFF. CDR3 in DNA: TGTGCCAGCAGCCCAGGACTAGCGGGAGTCGCTGAGCAGTTCTTC.

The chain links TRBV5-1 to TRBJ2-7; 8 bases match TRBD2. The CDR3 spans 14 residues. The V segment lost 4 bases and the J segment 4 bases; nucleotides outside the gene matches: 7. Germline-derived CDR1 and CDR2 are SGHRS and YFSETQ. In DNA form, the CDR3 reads TGCGCCAGCAGCCCTGGTAGCGGGAAATACGAGCAGTACTTC. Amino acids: CASSPGSGKYEQYF. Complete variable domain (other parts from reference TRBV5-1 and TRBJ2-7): KAGVTQTPRYLIKTRGQQVTLSCSPISGHRSVSWYQQTPGQGLQFLFEYFSETQRNKGNFPGRFSGRQFSNSRSEMNVSTLELGDSALYLCASSPGSGKYEQYFGPGTRLTVT.

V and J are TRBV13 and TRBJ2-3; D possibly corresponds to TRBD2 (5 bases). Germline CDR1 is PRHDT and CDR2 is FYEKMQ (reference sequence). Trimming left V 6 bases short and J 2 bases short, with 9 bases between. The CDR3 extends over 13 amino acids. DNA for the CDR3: TGTGCCAGCAGAAGCGACTACACAGATACGCAGTATTTT. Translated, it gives CASRSDYTDTQYF.

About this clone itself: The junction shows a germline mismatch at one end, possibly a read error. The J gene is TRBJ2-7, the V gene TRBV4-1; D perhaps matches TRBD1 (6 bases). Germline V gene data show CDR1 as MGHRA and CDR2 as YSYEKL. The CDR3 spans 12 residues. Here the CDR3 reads CASSQSAGQLLF. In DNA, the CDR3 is TGCGCCAGCAGCCAATCAGCCGGACAGCTACTTTTC.

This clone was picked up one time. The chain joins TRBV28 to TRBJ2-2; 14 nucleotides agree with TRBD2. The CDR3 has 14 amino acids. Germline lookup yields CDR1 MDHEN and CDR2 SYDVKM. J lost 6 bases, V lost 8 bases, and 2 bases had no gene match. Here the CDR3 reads CASGGLAGAGELFF. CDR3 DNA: TGTGCCAGCGGGGGACTAGCGGGAGCCGGGGAGCTGTTTTTT.

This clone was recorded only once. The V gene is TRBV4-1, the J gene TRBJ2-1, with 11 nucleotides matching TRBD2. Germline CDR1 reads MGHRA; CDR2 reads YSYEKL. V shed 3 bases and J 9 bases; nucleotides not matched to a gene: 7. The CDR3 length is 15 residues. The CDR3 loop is CASSQLAGGFFEQFF. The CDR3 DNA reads TGCGCCAGCAGCCAGCTAGCGGGGGGATTCTTTGAGCAGTTCTTC.

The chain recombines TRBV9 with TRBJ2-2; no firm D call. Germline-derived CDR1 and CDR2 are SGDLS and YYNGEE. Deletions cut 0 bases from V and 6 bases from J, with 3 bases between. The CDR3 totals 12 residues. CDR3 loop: CASSVVAGELFF. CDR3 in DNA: TGTGCCAGCAGCGTAGTCGCCGGGGAGCTGTTTTTT.

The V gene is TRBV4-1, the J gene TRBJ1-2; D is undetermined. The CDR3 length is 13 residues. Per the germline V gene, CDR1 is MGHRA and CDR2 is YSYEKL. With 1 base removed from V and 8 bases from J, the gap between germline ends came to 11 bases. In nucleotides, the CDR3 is TGCGCCAGCAGCCAAGGTCCGTTCCAGGGCTACACCTTC. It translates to CASSQGPFQGYTF.

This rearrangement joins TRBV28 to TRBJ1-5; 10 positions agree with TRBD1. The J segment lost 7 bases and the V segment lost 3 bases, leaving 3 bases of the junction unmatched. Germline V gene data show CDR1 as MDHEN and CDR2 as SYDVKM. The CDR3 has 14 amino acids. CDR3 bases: TGTGCCAGCAGTTTGGGACAGGGGTACCAGCCCCAGCATTTT. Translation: CASSLGQGYQPQHF. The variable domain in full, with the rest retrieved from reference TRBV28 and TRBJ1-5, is DVKVTQSSRYLVKRTGEKVFLECVQDMDHENMFWYRQDPGLGLRLIYFSYDVKMKEKGDIPEGYSVSREKKERFSLILESASTNQTSMYLCASSLGQGYQPQHFGDGTRLSIL.

The CDR3 nucleotides read TGTGCCAGCAGCTTAGGACTTCCCTCCTACAATGAGCAGTTCTTC. Translating it yields CASSLGLPSYNEQFF. V usage is TRBV7-3 and J usage is TRBJ2-1, with D perhaps matching TRBD2 (5 bases). Between the trimmed V and J ends, which lost 2 bases and 0 bases, there was a span of 8 bases. Germline V gives CDR1 SGHTA, CDR2 FQGTGA. The CDR3 length is 15 residues. The whole variable domain, filled in from reference TRBV7-3 and TRBJ2-1, reads GAGVSQTPSNKVTEKGKYVELRCDPISGHTALYWYRQSLGQGPEFLIYFQGTGAADDSGLPNDRFFAVRPEGSVSTLKIQRTERGDSAVYLCASSLGLPSYNEQFFGPGTRLTVL.

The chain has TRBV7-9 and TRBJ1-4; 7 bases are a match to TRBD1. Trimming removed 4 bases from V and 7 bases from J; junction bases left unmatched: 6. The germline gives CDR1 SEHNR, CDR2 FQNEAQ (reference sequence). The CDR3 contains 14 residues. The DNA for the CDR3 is TGTGCCAGCAGCTCAAGACAGGGTCGTGAAAAACTGTTTTTT. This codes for CASSSRQGREKLFF.

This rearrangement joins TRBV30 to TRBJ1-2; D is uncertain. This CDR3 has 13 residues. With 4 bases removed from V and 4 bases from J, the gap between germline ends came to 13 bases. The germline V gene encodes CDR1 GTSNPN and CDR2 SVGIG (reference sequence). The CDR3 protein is CAWIVRYPYGYTF. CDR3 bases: TGTGCCTGGATTGTCCGCTATCCCTATGGCTACACCTTC.

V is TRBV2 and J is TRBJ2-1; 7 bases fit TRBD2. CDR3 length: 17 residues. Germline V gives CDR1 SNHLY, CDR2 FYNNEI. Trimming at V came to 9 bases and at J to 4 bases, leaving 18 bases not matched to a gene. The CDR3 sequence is CARETGEGGRVYNEQFF. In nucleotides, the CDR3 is TGTGCCAGGGAAACCGGGGAAGGCGGGAGAGTTTACAATGAGCAGTTCTTC.

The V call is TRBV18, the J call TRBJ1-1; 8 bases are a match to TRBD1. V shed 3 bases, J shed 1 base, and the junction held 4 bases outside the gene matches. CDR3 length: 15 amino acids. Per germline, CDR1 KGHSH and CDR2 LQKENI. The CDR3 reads CASSPRDRKNTEAFF. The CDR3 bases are TGTGCCAGCTCACCCCGGGACAGGAAGAACACTGAAGCTTTCTTT. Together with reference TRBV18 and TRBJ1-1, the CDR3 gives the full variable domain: NAGVMQNPRHLVRRRGQEARLRCSPMKGHSHVYWYRQLPEEGLKFMVYLQKENIIDESGMPKERFSAEFPKEGPSILRIQQVVRGDSAAYFCASSPRDRKNTEAFFGQGTRLTVV.

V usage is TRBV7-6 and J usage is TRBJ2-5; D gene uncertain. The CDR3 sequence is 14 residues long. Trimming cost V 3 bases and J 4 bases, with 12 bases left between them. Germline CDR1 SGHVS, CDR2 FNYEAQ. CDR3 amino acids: CASSFLGGVETQYF. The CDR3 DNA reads TGTGCCAGCAGCTTCCTTGGCGGTGTAGAGACCCAGTACTTC.

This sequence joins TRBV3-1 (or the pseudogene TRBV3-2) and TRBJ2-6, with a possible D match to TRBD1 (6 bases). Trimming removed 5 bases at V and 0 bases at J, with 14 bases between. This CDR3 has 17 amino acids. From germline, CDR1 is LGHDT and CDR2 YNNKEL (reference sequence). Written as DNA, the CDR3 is TGTGCCAGCAGCTCACGATACAGGGTCTCTGGGGCCAACGTCCTGACTTTC. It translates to CASSSRYRVSGANVLTF.

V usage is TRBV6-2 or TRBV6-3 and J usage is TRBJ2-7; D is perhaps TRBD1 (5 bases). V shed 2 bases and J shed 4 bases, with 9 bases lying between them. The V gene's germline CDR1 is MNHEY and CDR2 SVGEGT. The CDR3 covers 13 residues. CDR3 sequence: CASSYGAEYEQYF. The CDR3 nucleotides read TGTGCCAGCAGTTACGGGGCCGAATACGAGCAGTACTTC.

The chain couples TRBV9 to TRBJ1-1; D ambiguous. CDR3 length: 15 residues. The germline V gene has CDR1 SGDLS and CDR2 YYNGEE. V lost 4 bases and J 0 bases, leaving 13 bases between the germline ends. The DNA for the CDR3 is TGTGCCAGCAGCCCGAGGGAGGCCTTGAACACTGAAGCTTTCTTT. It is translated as CASSPREALNTEAFF.

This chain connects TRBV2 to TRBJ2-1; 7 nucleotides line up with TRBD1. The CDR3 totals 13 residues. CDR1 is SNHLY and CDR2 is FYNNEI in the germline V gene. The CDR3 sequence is CASRDSYYNEQFF. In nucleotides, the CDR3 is TGTGCATCCCGGGACAGCTACTACAATGAGCAGTTCTTC. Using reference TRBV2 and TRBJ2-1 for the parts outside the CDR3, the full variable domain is EPEVTQTPSHQVTQMGQEVILRCVPISNHLYFYWYRQILGQKVEFLVSFYNNEISEKSEIFDDQFSVERPDGSNFTLKIRSTKLEDSAMYFCASRDSYYNEQFFGPGTRLTVL.

The CDR3 sequence is CASSSLYGELFF. In nucleotides, the CDR3 is TGTGCCAGCAGCTCCCTTTACGGGGAGCTGTTTTTT. The chain joins TRBV11-3 to TRBJ2-2; unclear D gene. V was shortened by 4 bases and J by 7 bases, with 7 bases between the two germline ends. CDR1 and CDR2 (germline): SGHNT, YENEEA. The CDR3 sequence is 12 residues long.